The 8 T cell receptor beta chains below were found in one sample sequenced in a study of blood T cell repertoires in COVID-19. The protocol was immunoSEQ multiplex PCR, while the TCRdb copy is restricted to in-frame clones and leaves out a portion. The data show roughly 260,000 clones, 70% to 90% seen once. Sequenced: PBMCs or T cells enriched from blood (not recorded which). These receptors came from a woman aged 45 to 65 who had recovered from COVID-19.

The rearrangement links TRBV5-1 to TRBJ2-1, with TRBD2 matching 9 bases. Trimming took 2 bases from V and 7 from J; bases not matched to a gene: 10. Germline CDR1 SGHRS, CDR2 YFSETQ. The CDR3 totals 16 residues. The CDR3 region has the DNA TGCGCCAGCAGCTTTGGAGGGACTAGCAGGAATAATGAGCAGTTCTTC. It is translated as CASSFGGTSRNNEQFF.

This chain joins TRBV9 and TRBJ2-7, with TRBD2 matching over 9 bases. The CDR3 is 15 residues long. From germline, CDR1 is SGDLS and CDR2 YYNGEE. The J segment lost 1 base and the V segment lost 2 bases, leaving 4 bases of the junction unmatched. In nucleotides, the CDR3 is TGTGCCAGCAGCGTTTCGGGACTAGCTTCCTACGAGCAGTACTTC. This encodes CASSVSGLASYEQYF.

V is TRBV28 and J is TRBJ2-6; 7 bases line up with TRBD1. This CDR3 comprises 19 residues. The germline V gene encodes CDR1 MDHEN and CDR2 SYDVKM. V shed 5 bases, J shed 1 base, and the junction held 14 bases outside the gene matches. In DNA form, the CDR3 reads TGTGCCAGCAGTCTGACCGGGACAGATAGTATATCTGGGGCCAACGTCCTGACTTTC. It is translated as CASSLTGTDSISGANVLTF.

Points on this clone: Mismatch with germline at one junction end may stem from a read error. The gene calls are TRBV7-7 and TRBJ2-2, with a tentative D call TRBD2 (6 bases). CDR3 length: 17 residues. Germline lookup yields CDR1 SSHAT and CDR2 FNYEAQ (reference sequence). CDR3 amino acids: CASSSGSGDSNTGELFF. The DNA of the CDR3 is TGTGCTAGCAGCTCGGGTTCGGGGGACTCAAACACCGGGGAGCTGTTTTTT.

CDR3: CASSLPHRDITDTQYF. DNA for the CDR3: TGTGCCAGCAGCTTACCCCACAGGGATATCACAGATACGCAGTATTTT. V gene TRBV7-9 combines with J gene TRBJ2-3; D perhaps matches TRBD1 (6 bases). This CDR3 is built from 16 residues. V lost 2 bases and J 2 bases, leaving 14 bases between the germline ends. Germline V gene data show CDR1 as SEHNR and CDR2 as FQNEAQ (reference sequence).

The chain carries TRBV27 and TRBJ2-1; TRBD1 agrees at 8 bases. The V gene's germline CDR1 is MNHEY and CDR2 SMNVEV (reference sequence). This CDR3 is built from 12 residues. The trim removed 6 bases at V and 10 bases at J, leaving 5 bases unmatched. The CDR3 sequence is CASRDRAYEQFF. In DNA, the CDR3 is TGTGCCAGCAGGGACAGGGCTTACGAGCAGTTCTTC.

CDR3 sequence: CASSDLGQSGYTF. CDR3 DNA: TGTGCCAGCAGTGATTTGGGGCAAAGTGGCTACACCTTC. This chain links TRBV2 with TRBJ1-2, with a possible D match to TRBD1 (5 bases). In germline, CDR1 is SNHLY, CDR2 FYNNEI. The CDR3 is made up of 13 amino acids. V was shortened by 3 bases and J by 7 bases, with 12 bases between the two germline ends.

A word on this clone: Other DNA sequences of this sample code for an identical CDR3. V is TRBV7-9 and J is TRBJ2-7; 9 bases map to TRBD1. V shed 3 bases and J 4 bases; nucleotides not matched to a gene: 4. This CDR3 has 14 residues. In germline, CDR1 is SEHNR, CDR2 FQNEAQ (reference sequence). CDR3 in amino acids: CASSLGTGNYEQYF. CDR3 DNA sequence: TGTGCCAGCAGCTTGGGGACAGGGAATTACGAGCAGTACTTC.